A selection of T cell receptor beta chains follows, all from one sample in a study of tumor-infiltrating lymphocytes in localized non-small cell lung cancer. Generated by immunoSEQ multiplex PCR, the TCRdb table keeps only in-frame clones and is missing some. The data show 13,000 to 15,000 clones, approximately 80% seen once. The sequencing sample was made of lung tumor tissue. Every receptor here comes from a human donor with non-small cell lung cancer. Both conserved end residues are part of each CDR3. D genes are given only for firm matches. The size of a clone is reported for some rows only, either as once, few or many, or as a class for expanded clones.

DNA	CDR3	D	V	J	size
TGTGCTAGCAAGGGAACGAGAGGAGCCGGGGGGGATGGCTACACCTTC	CASKGTRGAGGDGYTF	NA	TRBV13	TRBJ1-2	NA
TGTGCCAGCAGTTACTCGCGAGAGTACGAGCAGTACTTC	CASSYSREYEQYF	NA	TRBV6-6	TRBJ2-7	NA
TGCGCCAGCATTGGGCGTAACCTCCGAGGGGAGACCCAGTACTTC	CASIGRNLRGETQYF	NA	TRBV10-2	TRBJ2-5	NA
TGTGCCAGCAGCCCGAGGACTAGCGGTAACACCGGGGAGCTGTTTTTT	CASSPRTSGNTGELFF	TRBD2	TRBV7-8	TRBJ2-2	NA
TGTGCCAGCAGCATCTTGAAGGACACTGAAGCTTTCTTT	CASSILKDTEAFF	NA	TRBV5-5	TRBJ1-1	NA
TGCGCCAGCAGCTTTAACACAGATACGCAGTATTTT	CASSFNTDTQYF	NA	TRBV5-1	TRBJ2-3	NA
TGCAGCGTGGAACAGGGCGGGGGTCAGCCCCAGCATTTT	CSVEQGGGQPQHF	NA	TRBV29-1	TRBJ1-5	few
TGTGCCAGCAGCACGACAGGGGTGGGCACTGAAGCTTTCTTT	CASSTTGVGTEAFF	TRBD1	TRBV7-3	TRBJ1-1	NA
TGCGCCAGCAGCCAAGGCGGGAATCCCCAAGAGACCCAGTACTTC	CASSQGGNPQETQYF	NA	TRBV4-3	TRBJ2-5	NA
TGTGCCAGCAGCTTAGTAGGGGGGGCGGGAAAGACCCAGTACTTC	CASSLVGGAGKTQYF	NA	TRBV7-2	TRBJ2-5	NA
TGTGCCAGCACGGTTTCAGAGAACACCGGGGAGCTGTTTTTT	CASTVSENTGELFF	NA	TRBV6-1	TRBJ2-2	once
TGTGCCAGCAGCCAAGGGGCACAGGGGAACATTCAGTACTTC	CASSQGAQGNIQYF	TRBD1	TRBV16	TRBJ2-4	NA
TGCAGCGTAGGACTCCCGGCCTCCTACGAGCAGTACTTC	CSVGLPASYEQYF	NA	TRBV29-1	TRBJ2-7	NA
TGTGCCATCGGACAGGGGGCGATTGAAGCTTTCTTT	CAIGQGAIEAFF	TRBD1	TRBV10-3	TRBJ1-1	NA
TGTGCCAGCAGCTGGGGCGATAGTTACGACATTCAGTACTTC	CASSWGDSYDIQYF	NA	TRBV7-2	TRBJ2-4	NA
TGTGCCAGCAGCTTTTCTCTAGGATACAATGAGCAGTTCTTC	CASSFSLGYNEQFF	NA	TRBV11-2	TRBJ2-1	NA
TGTGCCAGCAGCTCGACAGGGAGGCAACAGCCCCAGCATTTT	CASSSTGRQQPQHF	TRBD1	TRBV2	TRBJ1-5	NA
TGTGCCAGCAGCGCCGTTGTTGGCACCGGGGAGCTGTTTTTT	CASSAVVGTGELFF	NA	TRBV5-5	TRBJ2-2	NA
TGCGCCAGCAGCTTGGTTAACAATAGGGACTCCAACAATGAGCAGTTCTTC	CASSLVNNRDSNNEQFF	NA	TRBV5-1	TRBJ2-1	NA
TGCAGCGTTTCGGACAGGAGATCTGGAAACACCATATATTTT	CSVSDRRSGNTIYF	TRBD1	TRBV29-1	TRBJ1-3	NA
TGTGCCAGCAGCTTGAGCGGGAGCAATGAGCAGTTCTTC	CASSLSGSNEQFF	TRBD2	TRBV5-4	TRBJ2-1	NA
TGTGCCAGCAGCTTAACGACAGGGGGAGCTTTCTTT	CASSLTTGGAFF	TRBD1	TRBV7-9	TRBJ1-1	few
TGTGCCAGTAGTGGGGGGGCAGGCAATCAGCCCCAGCATTTT	CASSGGAGNQPQHF	NA	TRBV19	TRBJ1-5	NA